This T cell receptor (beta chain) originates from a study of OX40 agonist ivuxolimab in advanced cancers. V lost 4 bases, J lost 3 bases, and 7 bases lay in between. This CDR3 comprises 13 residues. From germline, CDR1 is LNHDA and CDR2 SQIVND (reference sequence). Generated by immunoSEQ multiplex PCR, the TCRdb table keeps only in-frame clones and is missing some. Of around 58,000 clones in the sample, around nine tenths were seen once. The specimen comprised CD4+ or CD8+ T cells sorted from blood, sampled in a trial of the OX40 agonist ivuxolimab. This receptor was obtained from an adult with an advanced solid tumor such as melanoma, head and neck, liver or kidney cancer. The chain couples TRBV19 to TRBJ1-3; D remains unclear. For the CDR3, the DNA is TGTGCCAGTAGTACCGGGCATGGAAACACCATATATTTT. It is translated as CASSTGHGNTIYF.